In this sample, the clone carrying this T cell receptor (beta chain) turned up many times. Its antigen is currently unknown. In a library made to pick up alpha chains, this beta chain is a stray read with a size that means little. This sample stems from a study of spatial heterogeneity in lung cancer. Study-wide context: Tumor regions showed TCR transcript counts that correlated strongly with a T cell module score from matched bulk RNA-seq.

Documented time point: sample taken at primary tumor resection. In each case, whole RNA from tumor, nontumor lung or frozen PBMC was sequenced unsorted. Each TCR cDNA molecule carried a unique molecular identifier. TCRdb redid the calling of the 5' RACE reads with MiXCR, one entry per CDR3 protein. The table records about 6,000 distinct CDR3 sequences, 12% to 15% of them present only once. General study points: Sequencing reached an estimated coverage of tumor T cells that was only about 7% for alpha chains and over 11% for beta chains. Tumor mutation counts were tracked by expanded intratumoral alpha and beta TCR counts.

V lost 6 bases to trimming and J lost 5 bases, with 22 bases between them. The CDR3 is made up of 16 amino acids. Germline loops: CDR1 SGHTA, CDR2 FQGTGA. The rearrangement links TRBV7-3 to TRBJ2-5; no clear D. Here the sequenced sample was lung tumor tissue, taken at surgery. This sequence was found in a male donor with early-stage non-small cell lung cancer. The CDR3 sequence is CASSKRRDGTWETQYF. The CDR3 region has the DNA TGTGCCAGCAGTAAAAGAAGAGATGGAACCTGGGAGACCCAGTACTTC.